The clone carrying this TCR beta chain has more than one count but fewer than ten. This entry comes from a study of cytomegalovirus exposure and HLA in healthy donors. This CDR3 comprises 16 residues. Deletions cut 2 bases from V and 0 bases from J, with 11 bases between. Germline assignment: CDR1 GTSNPN and CDR2 SVGIG (reference sequence). The PCR was carried out with 60 Vbeta primers and 13 Jbeta primers. Using immunoSEQ multiplex PCR, the repertoire was profiled, and TCRdb retains in-frame clones only, with some absent. The sample shows 110,000 to 150,000 clones, less than 10% of them seen only once.

The chain links TRBV30 to TRBJ2-6, with a possible D match to TRBD1 (6 bases). Sequencing was done on a sample of PBMCs. The sequence derives from a male donor in good health and CMV-seronegative. CDR3 sequence reads: CAWSTGTISGANVLTF. The CDR3 nucleotides are TGTGCCTGGAGTACCGGGACAATCTCTGGGGCCAACGTCCTGACTTTC.